The 16 T cell receptor beta chains below come from one sample, sequenced in a study of Ad26.COV2.S vaccination and SARS-CoV-2 variants. Stated treatment: about 20 received Ad26.COV2.S at low or high dose, single or two shots; about five received placebo; per-sample allocation not given. At day 63 after the first vaccine or placebo injection, samples were drawn. Sequenced by immunoSEQ multiplex PCR; TCRdb stores in-frame clones only, minus some. The sample lists a few hundred thousand clones, about 90% seen once, with 4.3% in the top ten. The specimen was peripheral blood, collected in a trial of Ad26.COV2.S vaccine versus placebo. The source is a person between 18 and 65 years old who received the Ad26.COV2.S COVID-19 vaccine or a placebo.

This clone was detected once. This chain links TRBV9 with TRBJ2-7, with D unclear. Germline V gene data show CDR1 as SGDLS and CDR2 as YYNGEE. The CDR3 covers 12 residues. Trimming left V 0 bases short and J 5 bases short, with 6 bases between. CDR3 region: CASSVASDEQYF. The CDR3 DNA sequence: TGTGCCAGCAGCGTAGCAAGTGACGAGCAGTACTTC.

This clone was counted only a few times. The chain links TRBV9 to TRBJ1-5; 7 bases agree with TRBD1. From germline, CDR1 is SGDLS and CDR2 YYNGEE. The CDR3 has 19 residues. The V segment lost 5 bases and the J segment 7 bases; nucleotides outside the gene matches: 24. The CDR3, as DNA: TGTGCCAGCAGGCGCGGCGGCGGACCCCCAGGGGGAATGGGCCAGCCCCAGCATTTT. Amino acids: CASRRGGGPPGGMGQPQHF.

The chain links TRBV15 to TRBJ1-5; D ambiguous. With 6 bases removed from V and 2 bases from J, the gap between germline ends came to 14 bases. Germline assignment: CDR1 LNHNV and CDR2 YYDKDF (reference sequence). The length of the CDR3 is 15 residues. For the CDR3, the DNA is TGTGCCACCAGTAAGGGCTCTTGGGGCAATCAGCCCCAGCATTTT. The encoded protein is CATSKGSWGNQPQHF.

As concerns this clone: Other nucleotide sequences from this sample produce the same CDR3. The rearrangement joins TRBV7-9 to TRBJ1-6; D gene unclear. V was clipped by 3 bases and J by 10 bases, with 4 bases between them. The CDR3 consists of 11 residues. The germline CDR1 and CDR2 sequences are SEHNR and FQNEAQ (reference sequence). The CDR3 loop reads CASSFGSPLHF. Here the CDR3 DNA reads TGTGCCAGCAGCTTTGGCTCACCCCTCCACTTT.

This rearrangement joins TRBV11-2 to TRBJ2-2, with no clear D. Trimming removed 3 bases at V and 2 bases at J, with 13 bases between. Germline-derived CDR1 and CDR2 are SGHAT and FQNNGV. This CDR3 contains 16 residues. CDR3 amino acids: CASSFFGIVNTGELFF. The CDR3 DNA follows: TGTGCCAGCAGCTTTTTTGGGATTGTAAACACCGGGGAGCTGTTTTTT.

The chain has TRBV5-1 and TRBJ2-5; TRBD2 agrees at 10 bases. After removal of 2 bases from V and 0 bases from J, the junction contained 7 bases not matched to a gene. The CDR3 is 17 amino acids. In germline, CDR1 is SGHRS, CDR2 YFSETQ. DNA for the CDR3: TGCGCCAGCAGCTTCCGTCGACTAGCGGGCCACCAAGAGACCCAGTACTTC. Amino acids: CASSFRRLAGHQETQYF.

The CDR3: CATSDPLAGGVREQFF. In nucleotides, the CDR3 is TGTGCCACCAGTGATCCCTTAGCGGGAGGGGTCCGTGAGCAGTTCTTC. The J gene is TRBJ2-1, the V gene TRBV24-1, with 11 bases identical to TRBD2. After removal of 3 bases from V and 9 bases from J, the junction contained 9 bases not matched to a gene. The length of the CDR3 is 16 residues. Germline-derived CDR1 and CDR2 are KGHDR and SFDVKD.

Note on this clone: At the DNA level, this CDR3 is encoded by other sequences in the same sample as well. The rearrangement joins TRBV5-1 to TRBJ2-6, with unresolved D. The CDR3 is 15 amino acids. V lost 0 bases and J 4 bases, leaving 8 bases between the germline ends. Germline V gene data show CDR1 as SGHRS and CDR2 as YFSETQ. The CDR3 coding sequence is TGCGCCAGCAGCTTGGGGGGTTCAGGGGCCAACGTCCTGACTTTC. Translated: CASSLGGSGANVLTF.

The V and J genes are TRBV15 and TRBJ2-3; the match to TRBD2 covers 7 bases. The V gene end was trimmed by 1 base and the J gene end by 0 bases; junction bases not matched to a gene: 4. CDR1 is LNHNV, CDR2 YYDKDF, per germline (reference sequence). This CDR3 spans 16 amino acids. The CDR3 region is CATSRVPSGSTDTQYF. Written as DNA, the CDR3 is TGTGCCACCAGCAGAGTGCCTAGCGGTAGCACAGATACGCAGTATTTT.

This clone occurred once. This chain joins TRBV9 and TRBJ2-1; 9 bases are shared with TRBD2. The CDR3 is made up of 14 amino acids. Trimming cost V 2 bases and J 8 bases; bases outside gene matches: 5. Germline V gene sequence: CDR1 SGDLS, CDR2 YYNGEE. The CDR3 DNA reads TGTGCCAGCAGCGTTAGCGGGAGTTCCTATGAGCAGTTCTTC. It is translated as CASSVSGSSYEQFF.

This clone was seen a handful of times. CDR3 nucleotides: TGTGCCAGTAGTATATTTCCGGGACGCATGGGGAATCAGCCCCAGCATTTT. It yields the protein CASSIFPGRMGNQPQHF. The chain is built from TRBV19 and TRBJ1-5; TRBD1 is a possible D gene (5 bases). The CDR3 loop spans 17 amino acids. The V gene's germline CDR1 is LNHDA and CDR2 SQIVND (reference sequence). The ends were cut back, 2 bases at V and 4 bases at J, with 18 bases in the middle.

This clone has just one count. This chain uses TRBV4-3 with TRBJ2-3, with a possible D match to TRBD2 (6 bases). The CDR3 length is 17 residues. Germline CDR1 LGHNA, CDR2 YSLEER. V lost 0 bases and J 0 bases, leaving 13 bases between the germline ends. DNA for the CDR3: TGCGCCAGCAGCCAAGATCTCTTTAGCGGTAGCACAGATACGCAGTATTTT. As protein: CASSQDLFSGSTDTQYF.

The V and J genes are TRBV18 and TRBJ2-2; D is ambiguous. CDR1 and CDR2 from the germline V gene are KGHSH and LQKENI. CDR3 length: 15 amino acids. The ends were cut back, 1 base at V and 6 bases at J, with 12 bases in the middle. CDR3 sequence (DNA): TGTGCCAGCTCACCACTGTCGCCCGCCCCCGGGGAGCTGTTTTTT. It is translated as CASSPLSPAPGELFF.

This rearrangement joins TRBV6-5 to TRBJ1-2; D unclear. The CDR3 runs to 13 residues. Germline V gene data show CDR1 as MNHEY and CDR2 as SVGAGI. Trimming removed 7 bases at V and 0 bases at J, with 9 bases between. CDR3 bases: TGTGCCAGCAAGGAAGGGTCTAACTATGGCTACACCTTC. Translating gives CASKEGSNYGYTF.

The chain recombines TRBV14 with TRBJ2-3; no reliable D call. CDR3 length equals 13 residues. The germline CDR1 and CDR2 sequences are SGHDN and FVKESK. Between the trimmed V and J ends, which lost 3 bases and 4 bases, there was a span of 8 bases. This CDR3 reads CASSQQLADTQYF. Here the CDR3 DNA reads TGTGCCAGCAGCCAGCAGTTGGCAGATACGCAGTATTTT.

This rearrangement joins TRBV4-3 to TRBJ1-2; D call uncertain. V was trimmed by 1 base and J by 1 base, leaving 7 bases between them. In germline, CDR1 is LGHNA, CDR2 YSLEER. The CDR3 is 14 residues long. The CDR3 DNA reads as TGCGCCAGCAGCCAAGGCAAGCTTAACTATGGCTACACCTTC. Translated: CASSQGKLNYGYTF.